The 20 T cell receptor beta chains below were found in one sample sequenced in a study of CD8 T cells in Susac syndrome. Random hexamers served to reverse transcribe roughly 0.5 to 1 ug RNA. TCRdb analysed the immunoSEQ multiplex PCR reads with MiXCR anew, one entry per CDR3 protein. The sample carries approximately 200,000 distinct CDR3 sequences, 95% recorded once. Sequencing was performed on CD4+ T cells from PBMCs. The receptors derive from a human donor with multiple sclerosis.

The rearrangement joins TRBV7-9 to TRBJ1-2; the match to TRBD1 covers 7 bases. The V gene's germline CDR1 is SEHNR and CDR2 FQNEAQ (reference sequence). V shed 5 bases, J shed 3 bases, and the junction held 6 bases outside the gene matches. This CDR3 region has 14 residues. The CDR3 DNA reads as TGTGCCAGCAGCGGCAGGGGGAAGGACTATGGCTACACCTTC. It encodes CASSGRGKDYGYTF.

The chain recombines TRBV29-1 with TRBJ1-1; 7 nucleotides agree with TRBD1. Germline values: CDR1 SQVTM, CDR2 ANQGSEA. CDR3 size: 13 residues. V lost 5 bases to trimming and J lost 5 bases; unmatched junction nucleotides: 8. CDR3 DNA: TGCAGCGTTACTACAGCAGGGGGGACTGAAGCTTTCTTT. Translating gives CSVTTAGGTEAFF.

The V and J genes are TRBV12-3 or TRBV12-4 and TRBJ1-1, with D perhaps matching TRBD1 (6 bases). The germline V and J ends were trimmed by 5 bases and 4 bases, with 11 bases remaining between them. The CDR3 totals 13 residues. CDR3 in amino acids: CASSTQGSTEAFF. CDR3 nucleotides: TGTGCCAGCAGTACACAGGGATCCACTGAAGCTTTCTTT.

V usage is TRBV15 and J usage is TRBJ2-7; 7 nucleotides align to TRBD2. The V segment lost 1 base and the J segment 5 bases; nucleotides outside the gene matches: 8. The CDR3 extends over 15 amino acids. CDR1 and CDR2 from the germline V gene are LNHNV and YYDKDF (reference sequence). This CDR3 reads CATSRGGGGGNEQYF. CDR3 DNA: TGTGCCACCAGCAGAGGGGGCGGGGGTGGTAACGAGCAGTACTTC.

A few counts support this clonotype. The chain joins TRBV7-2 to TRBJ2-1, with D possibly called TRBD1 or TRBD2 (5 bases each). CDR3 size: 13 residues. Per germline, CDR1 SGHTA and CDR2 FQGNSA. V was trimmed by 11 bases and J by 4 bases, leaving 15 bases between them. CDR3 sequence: CAAGPRGYNEQFF. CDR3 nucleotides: TGTGCCGCAGGGCCGAGGGGATACAATGAGCAGTTCTTC.

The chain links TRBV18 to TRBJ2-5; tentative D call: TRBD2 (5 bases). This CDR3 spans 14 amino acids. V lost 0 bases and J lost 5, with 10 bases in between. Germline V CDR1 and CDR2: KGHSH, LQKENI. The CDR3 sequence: CASSPPSDRETQYF. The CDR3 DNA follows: TGTGCCAGCTCACCACCTAGCGACCGGGAGACCCAGTACTTC.

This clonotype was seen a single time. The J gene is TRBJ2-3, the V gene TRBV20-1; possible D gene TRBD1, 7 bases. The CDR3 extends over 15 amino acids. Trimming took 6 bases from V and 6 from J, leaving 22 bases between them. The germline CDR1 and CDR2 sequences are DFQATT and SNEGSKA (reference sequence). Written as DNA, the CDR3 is TGCAGTGCGAACAACTTCGAGGGGGCGGGGGATACGCAGTATTTT. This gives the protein CSANNFEGAGDTQYF.

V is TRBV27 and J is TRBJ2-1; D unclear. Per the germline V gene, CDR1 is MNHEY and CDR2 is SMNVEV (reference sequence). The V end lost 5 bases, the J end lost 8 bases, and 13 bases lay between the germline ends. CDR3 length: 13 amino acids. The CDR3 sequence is CASSPIRAHEQFF. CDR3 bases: TGTGCCAGCAGTCCCATCCGGGCGCATGAGCAGTTCTTC.

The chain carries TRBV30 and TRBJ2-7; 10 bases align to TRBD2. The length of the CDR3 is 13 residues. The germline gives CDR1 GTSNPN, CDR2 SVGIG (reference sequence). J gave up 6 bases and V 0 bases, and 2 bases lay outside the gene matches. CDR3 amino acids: CAWSVAGGLEQYF. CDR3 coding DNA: TGTGCCTGGAGTGTAGCGGGGGGGCTCGAGCAGTACTTC.

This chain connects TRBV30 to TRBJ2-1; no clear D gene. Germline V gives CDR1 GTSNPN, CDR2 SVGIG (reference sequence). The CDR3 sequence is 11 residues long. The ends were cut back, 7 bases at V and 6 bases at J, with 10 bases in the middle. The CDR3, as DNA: TGTGCCTCCTCCCGAGTCAATGAGCAGTTCTTC. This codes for CASSRVNEQFF.

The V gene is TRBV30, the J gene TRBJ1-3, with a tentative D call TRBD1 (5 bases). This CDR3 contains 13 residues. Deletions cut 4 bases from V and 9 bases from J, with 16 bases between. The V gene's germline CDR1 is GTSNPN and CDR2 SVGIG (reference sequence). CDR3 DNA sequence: TGTGCCTGGAAGCCTCCAGGGTATAGCACCATATATTTT. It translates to CAWKPPGYSTIYF.

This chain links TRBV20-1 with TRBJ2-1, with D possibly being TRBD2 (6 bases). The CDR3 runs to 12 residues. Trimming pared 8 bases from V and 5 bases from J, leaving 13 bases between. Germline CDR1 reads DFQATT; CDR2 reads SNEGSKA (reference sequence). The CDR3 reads CSWMGGHNEQFF. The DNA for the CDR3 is TGCAGTTGGATGGGGGGTCACAATGAGCAGTTCTTC.

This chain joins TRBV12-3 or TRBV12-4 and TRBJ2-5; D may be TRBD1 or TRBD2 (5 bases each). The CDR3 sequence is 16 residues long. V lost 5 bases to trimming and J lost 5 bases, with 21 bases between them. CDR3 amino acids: CASSNRDRTLGETQYF. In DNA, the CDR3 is TGTGCCAGCAGTAACCGGGACCGCACTCTTGGGGAGACCCAGTACTTC.

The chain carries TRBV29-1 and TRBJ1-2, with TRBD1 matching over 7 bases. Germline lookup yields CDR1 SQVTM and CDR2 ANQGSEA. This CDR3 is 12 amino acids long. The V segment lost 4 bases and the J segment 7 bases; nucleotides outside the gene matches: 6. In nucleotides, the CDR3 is TGCAGCGTTGCCGGGACAGTATCTGGCTACACCTTC. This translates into CSVAGTVSGYTF.

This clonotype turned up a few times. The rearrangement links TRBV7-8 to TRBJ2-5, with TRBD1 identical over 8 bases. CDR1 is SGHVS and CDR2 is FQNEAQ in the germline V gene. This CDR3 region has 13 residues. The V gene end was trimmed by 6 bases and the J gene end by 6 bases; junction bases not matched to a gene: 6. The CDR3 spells CASRQDRVQTQYF. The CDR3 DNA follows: TGTGCCAGCAGACAGGACAGGGTTCAGACCCAGTACTTC.

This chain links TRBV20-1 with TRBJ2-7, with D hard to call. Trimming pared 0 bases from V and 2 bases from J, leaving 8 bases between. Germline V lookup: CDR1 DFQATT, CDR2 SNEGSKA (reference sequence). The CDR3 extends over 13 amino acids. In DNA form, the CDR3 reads TGCAGTGCTAGAGACAGGCCAACCTACGAGCAGTACTTC. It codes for CSARDRPTYEQYF.

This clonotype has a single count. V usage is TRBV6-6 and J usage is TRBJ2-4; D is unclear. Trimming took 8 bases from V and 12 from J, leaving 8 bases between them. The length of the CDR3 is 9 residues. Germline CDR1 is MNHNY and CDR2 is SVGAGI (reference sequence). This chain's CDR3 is CASGFDQYF. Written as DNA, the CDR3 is TGTGCCAGCGGATTTGATCAGTACTTC.

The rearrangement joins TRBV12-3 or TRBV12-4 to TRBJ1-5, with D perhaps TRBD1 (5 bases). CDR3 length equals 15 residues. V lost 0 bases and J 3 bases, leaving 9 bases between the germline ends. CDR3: CASSLAGRSNQPQHF. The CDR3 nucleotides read TGTGCCAGCAGTTTAGCGGGGCGGTCCAATCAGCCCCAGCATTTT.

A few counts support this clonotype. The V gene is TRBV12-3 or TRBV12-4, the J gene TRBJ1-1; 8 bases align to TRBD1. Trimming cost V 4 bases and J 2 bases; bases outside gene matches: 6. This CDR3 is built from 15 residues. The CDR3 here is CASSSGGRLNTEAFF. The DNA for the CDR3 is TGTGCCAGCAGTTCAGGGGGCCGCCTAAACACTGAAGCTTTCTTT.

The CDR3 DNA reads as TGTGCCACCCACTCGAGGGGGGGGTCTTCCCTATATGGCTACACCTTC. It translates to CATHSRGGSSLYGYTF. The chain uses TRBV19 and TRBJ1-2; D perhaps matches TRBD1 (6 bases). This CDR3 has 16 residues. Trimming took 10 bases from V and 5 from J, leaving 26 bases between them. Germline assignment: CDR1 LNHDA and CDR2 SQIVND (reference sequence).